The sequence of this T cell receptor beta chain was determined in a study of cytomegalovirus exposure and HLA in healthy donors (dated by TCRdb to about 2017). About the full investigation: In an earlier analysis of 450 to 750 of the donors, 250 to 350 Gb of sequence data and 90 million to 120 million unique TCR beta sequences from 180 million or so T cells were reported. About 300 gigabases of sequencing data and around 87 million unique TCR sequences were included in an early release covering roughly 700 HLA-typed donors. Of the 398 genotyped donors, approximately 83% fell in the genetic ancestry cluster associated with self-reported Caucasian donors. The study was designed to test whether signatures of past pathogen exposure could be identified by cataloging public T cell receptors. Using immunosequencing, the study profiled T cell repertoires from about 620 subjects and related those repertoires to cytomegalovirus serostatus. In addition to the first cohort of about 650 subjects, a separate validation cohort of approximately 130 different subjects was used. The study combined high-throughput TCR immunosequencing, statistical association of individual TCRs with disease status, and machine learning to predict cytomegalovirus infection status. To study patterns of TCR occurrence, a later analysis re-analyzed previously published TCR beta repertoires from hundreds of donors and added high-resolution HLA genotyping. Rather than drawing on any new phenotypic data, the later analysis identified candidate immune exposures from TCR beta sequences and the way those sequences occurred across donors. To decide whether each TCR beta V gene segment behaved as functional or pseudogenic, an earlier analysis of approximately 620 of the donors relied on high-throughput TCR beta sequencing. Alongside the repertoire data, information on donor age, sex, ethnicity and CMV serostatus was compiled. Genome-wide SNP genotypes for about three fifths of the roughly 700 donors were used in a later genetic analysis, which treated that subset as a discovery cohort. All discovery cohort repertoires had been generated using a single sequencing platform. HLA typing included class I and class II loci at four-digit resolution. Typing coverage varied by locus: roughly 620-640 donors for A, B, C, DRB1 and DQB1; approximately 560 for DQA1; about 600 for DPA1; 400 to 480 for DPB1. Roughly five DR-DQ haplotypes were handled as single units for association and clustering because linkage in the cohort was strong. Among a few hundred genotyped donors of the cohort, an average of about 240,000 unique TCR beta nucleotide sequences were sequenced per donor, about a sixth of them non-productive.

About this clone: No antigen is known for it.

The CDR3, from cysteine to phenylalanine, totals 16 residues. Of all the DNA, just the CDR3 is kept, 48 bases in frame from base 1. CDR1 and CDR2 are drawn from the germline V gene (reference sequence): SGHNT, YYREEE. Germline trimming: 4 bases from V, 6 bases from J; junction bases outside gene matches: 12. The paper's findings and limits, for the study overall: Because the 87-base-pair reads could not distinguish some IMGT-functional V segments, including TRBV6-2 and TRBV6-3, those segments were excluded. Because counts were too low, about 18 rarely observed V segments, including chromosome 9 orphons, were left out of the earlier analysis of about 500 of the donors. In this cohort, only TCR beta chains were sequenced, and detectable features were limited by the absence of alpha or paired-chain data. According to the authors, the approach could potentially be generalized to other disease states and immunological phenotypes. Several of the top co-occurrence clusters appeared to be linked to parvovirus B19, influenza, CMV and Epstein-Barr virus, according to a later analysis. In a later analysis, most CMV-associated TCR beta chains were found to appear HLA-restricted, with HLA associations seemingly driven largely by CMV exposure. In a later analysis, TCR association rates were found to vary across HLA loci, with the most associated TCRs seen for DRB1 alleles and the fewest for HLA-C alleles. A further reported finding was that TCR beta sequences accurately predicted the HLA-A and HLA-B alleles for most subjects in the first cohort. A later analysis associated around 16,000 TCR beta sequences with specific HLA alleles at a false discovery rate of 0.05. In vitro tests confirmed that three of the cytomegalovirus-associated TCR beta chains recognize cytomegalovirus antigens. In the study, some 160 TCR beta chains were listed as associated with cytomegalovirus. In a later analysis, HLA-associated TCR beta chains were found to be more clonally expanded and to have lower generation probabilities than equally common non-associated chains. Sequencing depth was assumed to be roughly uniform across donors in the presence/absence analyses, though that assumption may not hold. Linkage disequilibrium might explain the correlated functional status among segregating V segments, but an unknown experimental factor could not be ruled out. In both the original and validation cohorts, the classifier was reported to diagnose cytomegalovirus status with high specificity and sensitivity. A later genetic analysis associated a missense DCLRE1C variant with V-gene and J-gene trimming of TCR beta chains, and an independent cohort replicated the association. Because HLA typing was missing for some donors at each locus, association tests included only the typed subset. A later genetic analysis reported fewer N-insertions in productive TCRs among donors in an Asian-associated ancestry cluster than the 666-donor mean. Strong co-occurrence of HLA alleles, especially DR and DQ, made assigning TCR associations to individual alleles difficult. The only immune exposure information available for the cohort was CMV serostatus. In an earlier analysis of 587 of the donors, most TCR beta V segments appeared in productive rearrangements about 90% or about 30% of the time, broadly matching IMGT annotations. A cluster of highly shared sequence variants was judged likely to represent a technical artifact of the sequencing pipeline. While some public TCRs were present in many individuals, most TCR sequences turned up only very rarely across donors.

Library generation was performed with the immunoSEQ multiplex PCR assay. For the multiplex PCR, a mixture combining 60 forward primers for TCR Vbeta segments and 13 reverse primers for TCR Jbeta segments was used. The CDR3 region of rearranged TCR beta genes was amplified from genomic DNA with a multiplex PCR assay. Amplified TCR beta libraries were sequenced as 87-base-pair reads on the Illumina HiSeq System. The authors processed their data as follows. Across the roughly 670 repertoires, a later analysis counted some 80 million unique TCR beta chains, some 11 million of which were shared by at least two donors. To remove PCR and sequencing errors, raw reads were error-corrected and collapsed into unique sequences using a nearest-neighbor algorithm that merged closely related sequences. V, D and J gene segments were assigned by aligning CDR3 sequences to IMGT reference sequences. For a sequence to be retained, a match of at least six nucleotides to both a V gene segment and a J gene segment was required. A rearrangement counted as productive if the CDR3 had no stop codons and remained in frame with V and J, and every other rearrangement counted as non-productive. CDR3 was defined according to IMGT convention as the region running from the second conserved V-encoded cysteine to the conserved J-encoded phenylalanine. Sequences without an unambiguous match to a single V gene segment were excluded from the earlier analysis of about 630 of the donors. In an earlier analysis of 587 of the donors, V segments were called functional above 56.7% productive rearrangements and were called segregating when the between-donor standard deviation exceeded 5%. To diagnose cytomegalovirus status from the catalog of TCR beta chain sequences, a statistical classification framework was built. In a later analysis, TCR nucleotide sequences were compared against IMGT/GENE-DB human TR gene sequences so that V and J genes could be assigned. In a later analysis, CDR3 sequences and most-parsimonious VDJ recombination scenarios were assigned using the TCRdist pipeline. In a later analysis, each TCR beta chain was defined by its CDR3 amino acid sequence together with its V-gene family, and reads lacking a unique V-gene family were excluded. To address suspected cross-contamination and a sequencing artifact, a later analysis removed around 590 highly shared, low-generation-probability nucleotide sequences. A later analysis calculated a clonal expansion index for each public chain from normalized within-repertoire ranks of inferred template counts. In a later analysis, generation probabilities were computed with a VDJ recombination model fitted to out-of-frame rearrangements, and the resulting probabilities were checked against IGoR. In a later analysis, TCR-TCR, TCR-HLA and TCR-CMV co-occurrence was scored with hypergeometric tests, and a repertoire-size bias correction was applied to TCR pairs. In a later analysis, false discovery rates were estimated by permuting HLA or CMV assignments 20 times. In a later analysis, co-occurring TCRs were grouped using DBSCAN, and TCRdist sequence similarity was added for clustering within HLA-allele-positive subsets. Repertoires with fewer than 30,000 or more than 120,000 public chains, plus five repertoires with anomalous nucleotide sharing, were excluded from co-occurrence clustering. TCRdb mirrors the immuneACCESS table, restricted to in-frame sequences. Some clones are absent from its copies; in checked studies, under half trace to an unresolved V gene, and the reason for the others is unknown. V and J calls and clone size are as listed in that table; D and trimming were resolved from the DNA. The table for this sample lists 100,000 to 150,000 clones. The ten largest make up less than 3% of the sample.

The cohort was made up of roughly 670 healthy bone marrow donors. All cohort members were sampled while nominally healthy, although unrecorded immune exposures were likely present. The donor was CMV seronegative and was included in the group of under 450 seronegative cohort members. A peripheral blood sample was collected from each donor, and TCR beta sequencing was performed on peripheral blood mononuclear cells. Genomic DNA extraction from the blood cell samples was performed with the Qiagen DNeasy Blood Extraction Kit. The sequence is built from TRBV5-4 and TRBJ2-1, and 8 bases in between align with TRBD2. The sequenced sample was PBMCs. This receptor was taken from a man aged 25 to 40 in good health and CMV-seronegative. The CDR3 region: CASSRTGTRGGNEQFF. In nucleotides, the sequence is TGTGCCAGCAGCCGGACCGGGACTAGAGGAGGCAATGAGCAGTTCTTC.